The 7 T cell receptor beta chains below come from one sample, sequenced in a study of identical twins. TCRdb reprocessed the 5' RACE reads with MiXCR, giving one entry per CDR3 protein. The sample consists of hundreds of thousands of distinct CDR3 sequences, 15% to 20% of them appearing once. These sequences were also reported in another study, on T cells expressing NK-cell markers.

Sequenced input: PBMCs. These receptors were collected from a woman between 18 and 29 years old in good health.

The chain joins TRBV20-1 to TRBJ1-5; D is possibly TRBD1 (5 bases). This CDR3 contains 13 residues. With 1 base removed from V and 14 bases from J, the gap between germline ends came to 18 bases. Germline V CDR1 and CDR2: DFQATT, SNEGSKA (reference sequence). The CDR3 sequence: CSARGLQDGREHF. The CDR3 nucleotides read TGCAGTGCTAGAGGGTTACAGGATGGCCGGGAGCATTTT.

This clonotype was counted only a few times. The chain employs TRBV25-1 and TRBJ2-7; TRBD2 is a possible D gene (5 bases). CDR3 length: 13 residues. Trimming shortened V by 3 bases and J by 0 bases, and 6 bases separated the two germline ends. Germline V CDR1 and CDR2: MGHDK, SYGVNS. The CDR3 loop is CASSDGISYEQYF. In nucleotides, the CDR3 is TGTGCCAGCAGTGACGGGATCTCCTACGAGCAGTACTTC.

The chain carries TRBV25-1 and TRBJ2-7; the D gene is possibly TRBD1 (5 bases). Germline values: CDR1 MGHDK, CDR2 SYGVNS. V lost 6 bases to trimming and J lost 5 bases, with 17 bases between them. The CDR3 consists of 14 residues. The CDR3 here is CASSDDSRRDEQYF. Here the CDR3 DNA reads TGTGCCAGCAGCGACGACAGTCGGAGAGACGAGCAGTACTTC.

This clonotype was found a few times. CDR3: CSAVPGTGTGELFF. CDR3 coding DNA: TGCAGCGCCGTCCCCGGGACAGGGACCGGGGAGCTGTTTTTT. The chain has TRBV29-1 and TRBJ2-2; 9 bases match TRBD1. Germline CDR1 and CDR2: SQVTM and ANQGSEA. The CDR3 runs to 14 residues. Trimming cost V 7 bases and J 5 bases; bases outside gene matches: 8.

The chain is built from TRBV7-9 and TRBJ1-2; TRBD1 might be the D (5 bases). Trimming shortened V by 3 bases and J by 5 bases, and 19 bases separated the two germline ends. The CDR3 runs 16 residues. Germline lookup yields CDR1 SEHNR and CDR2 FQNEAQ (reference sequence). The CDR3 nucleotides read TGTGCCAGCAGCTTCAAGGACACCACCCCTGTATATGGCTACACCTTC. It translates to CASSFKDTTPVYGYTF.

J is TRBJ2-3 and V is TRBV11-2, with 14 nucleotides matching TRBD2. The J segment lost 5 bases and the V segment lost 5 bases, leaving 3 bases of the junction unmatched. Germline assignment: CDR1 SGHAT and CDR2 FQNNGV. This CDR3 spans 15 amino acids. The DNA of the CDR3 is TGTGCCAGCAGCGCCGGGACTAGCGGGAGAGATACGCAGTATTTT. Its translation: CASSAGTSGRDTQYF.

This clonotype was picked up a small number of times. This chain links TRBV12-3 or TRBV12-4 with TRBJ2-1, with 12 bases identical to TRBD1. The J segment lost 8 bases and the V segment lost 5 bases, leaving 19 bases of the junction unmatched. This CDR3 is built from 19 residues. The CDR3 is CASSGSATKGQGASDEQFF. The CDR3, as DNA: TGTGCCAGCAGTGGCTCGGCCACTAAGGGACAGGGGGCCTCGGATGAGCAGTTCTTC.